The 22 T cell receptor beta chains presented below share a single source sample, sequenced in a study of post-analysis software for immune sequencing data. These TCRs' antigens remain unknown. Study-wide results and caveats: Compared with controls, patients had more of five or six TRBV segments, including TRBV5-6, TRBV5-1 and TRBV20-1.

Built from TCR beta cDNA, the libraries had unique molecular identifiers in them. TCRdb re-analysed the PCR reads in MiXCR, keeping a single row per CDR3 protein. The sample has hundreds of thousands of distinct CDR3 sequences, over 35% seen once; the top ten hold 9% to 14%. Sequences were obtained from blood. Receptor source: a girl between 10 and 17 years old with multiple sclerosis.

This clonotype was seen only a few times. V usage is TRBV5-1 and J usage is TRBJ2-5; 7 positions match TRBD1. The J call is uncertain, as TRBJ2-7 better fits the DNA end. The CDR3 contains 13 residues. Germline V gene data show CDR1 as SGHRS and CDR2 as YFSETQ. The DNA of the CDR3 is TGCGCCAGTAAGCAGGGGGTGAGATACGAGCAGTACTTC. Residues: CASKQGVRYEQYF.

V gene TRBV7-3 combines with J gene TRBJ2-3, with 9 bases matching TRBD2. This CDR3 is built from 15 residues. Germline lookup yields CDR1 SGHTA and CDR2 FQGTGA. V lost 5 bases, J lost 6 bases, and 9 bases stayed unmatched. The CDR3 nucleotides read TGTGCCAGCAGCCTCGGGGCGGGAGGGCCGGATACGCAGTATTTT. Translating gives CASSLGAGGPDTQYF.

This clonotype was counted a few times. V and J are TRBV7-9 and TRBJ1-2, with 7 nucleotides matching TRBD1. Germline CDR1 reads SEHNR; CDR2 reads FQNEAQ (reference sequence). The CDR3 has 15 residues. V dropped 5 bases and J dropped 5; count of bases not matched to a gene: 11. This chain's CDR3 is CASSTSGDRRYGYTF. The CDR3 bases are TGTGCCAGCAGCACTTCCGGGGACAGACGTTATGGCTACACCTTC.

This clonotype was seen only a few times. The chain has TRBV27 and TRBJ2-1; D gene ambiguous. The V gene's germline CDR1 is MNHEY and CDR2 SMNVEV (reference sequence). The CDR3 has 13 amino acids. V was cut by 5 bases and J by 4 bases, with 9 bases left in between. The DNA of the CDR3 is TGTGCCAGCAGTCAAGGAGAGTACAATGAGCAGTTCTTC. This sequence encodes CASSQGEYNEQFF.

The chain combines TRBV9 with TRBJ2-3, with D possibly being TRBD1 (6 bases). Germline CDR1 reads SGDLS; CDR2 reads YYNGEE. The germline V and J ends were trimmed by 0 bases and 5 bases, with 13 bases remaining between them. The CDR3 loop spans 15 amino acids. The CDR3 loop is CASSVAGAAGDTQYF. The CDR3 coding sequence is TGTGCCAGCAGCGTAGCAGGGGCCGCGGGAGATACGCAGTATTTT.

J is TRBJ2-6 and V is TRBV7-2; perhaps TRBD1 as D (5 bases). The V end was cut by 5 bases, the J end by 0 bases, with 11 bases between. The CDR3 has 16 amino acids. Germline CDR1 reads SGHTA; CDR2 reads FQGNSA. CDR3 loop: CASSPRQFSGANVLTF. The CDR3, as DNA: TGTGCCAGCAGCCCCCGACAGTTCTCTGGGGCCAACGTCCTGACTTTC.

This clonotype was seen many times. J is TRBJ2-6 and V is TRBV29-1, with D possibly TRBD2 on 6 matching bases. Germline CDR1 SQVTM, CDR2 ANQGSEA. There are 13 residues in the CDR3. The V gene lost 6 bases and the J gene lost 2 bases, with 8 bases spanning the gap. The CDR3 nucleotides are TGCAGCGTAGGAGGGGCTGGGGCCAACGTCCTGACTTTC. Translating gives CSVGGAGANVLTF.

For this clonotype: A junction boundary mismatches the germline segment, possibly from a read error. The gene calls are TRBV29-1 and TRBJ2-1; possibly TRBD2 for D (6 bases). Germline lookup yields CDR1 SQVTM and CDR2 ANQGSEA. The CDR3 covers 13 residues. The CDR3 is CSVEEQEGTERFF. CDR3 bases: TGCAGCGTTGAAGAACAGGAGGGCACCGAGCGGTTCTTC.

The chain carries TRBV10-3 and TRBJ1-1, with a tentative D call TRBD1 (6 bases). This CDR3 contains 15 residues. The germline V gene has CDR1 ENHRY and CDR2 SYGVKD. V was trimmed by 7 bases and J by 5 bases, leaving 20 bases between them. This CDR3 reads CAIKGPGQGRTEAFF. CDR3 coding DNA: TGTGCCATCAAGGGGCCTGGGCAGGGGAGGACTGAAGCTTTCTTT.

In this sample, this clonotype turned up many times. The rearrangement joins TRBV29-1 to TRBJ2-5; D is possibly TRBD1 (7 bases). The CDR3 has 13 amino acids. V lost 7 bases and J 1 base, leaving 13 bases between the germline ends. Per germline, CDR1 SQVTM and CDR2 ANQGSEA. Written as DNA, the CDR3 is TGCAGCGGGGGGGACAGAATCCAAGAGACCCAGTACTTC. This codes for CSGGDRIQETQYF.

V is TRBV10-3 and J is TRBJ1-2, with TRBD1 identical over 7 bases. Germline loops: CDR1 ENHRY, CDR2 SYGVKD. Unmatched junction bases numbered 4, after V lost 6 bases and J lost 0 bases. CDR3 length equals 14 residues. The CDR3 loop is CAISGQEANYGYTF. CDR3 in DNA: TGTGCCATCAGCGGACAGGAAGCTAACTATGGCTACACCTTC.

This clonotype came up once. Relative to the germline gene, one junction end is altered; a read error may explain this. The V and J genes are TRBV20-1 and TRBJ1-5; 7 nucleotides align to TRBD1. The CDR3 is made up of 16 amino acids. Germline values: CDR1 DFQATT, CDR2 SNEGSKA (reference sequence). The CDR3 region has the DNA TGCAGTGGTAGAGGGGCCCGGGACAGACCCAATCAGCCCCAGCATTTT. Amino acid sequence: CSGRGARDRPNQPQHF.

There are a few counts of this clonotype. This chain connects TRBV12-3 or TRBV12-4 to TRBJ1-5; D is unclear. Deletions cut 6 bases from V and 0 bases from J, with 6 bases between. This CDR3 is 13 amino acids long. CDR3 in amino acids: CASSRYSNQPQHF. The DNA of the CDR3 is TGTGCCAGCAGCCGTTATAGCAATCAGCCCCAGCATTTT.

This clonotype occurred a few times. This chain links TRBV5-1 with TRBJ2-1; possibly TRBD2 for D (7 bases). The V end was cut by 0 bases, the J end by 6 bases, with 13 bases between. This CDR3 is 15 amino acids long. Germline CDR1 reads SGHRS; CDR2 reads YFSETQ. The CDR3 spells CASSLAVGGGNEQFF. In nucleotides, the CDR3 is TGCGCCAGCAGCTTGGCCGTGGGAGGGGGCAATGAGCAGTTCTTC.

This clonotype was recorded a few times. The J gene is TRBJ2-5, the V gene TRBV12-3 or TRBV12-4; no reliable D call. The CDR3 runs 13 residues. Trimming cost V 6 bases and J 5 bases, with 13 bases left between them. For the CDR3, the DNA is TGTGCCAGCAGCGAGAGAAGAAGGGAGACCCAGTACTTC. It specifies CASSERRRETQYF.

This clonotype was detected a few times. This chain links TRBV10-1 with TRBJ2-1; a possible D gene is TRBD1 (5 bases). The CDR3 consists of 14 residues. Per germline, CDR1 WNHNN and CDR2 SYGVQD (reference sequence). The V end lost 3 bases, the J end lost 5 bases, and 11 bases lay between the germline ends. Here the CDR3 reads CASSDRVGNNEQFF. The CDR3 nucleotides read TGCGCCAGCAGTGACAGGGTAGGAAACAATGAGCAGTTCTTC.

This clonotype was observed a single time. The chain couples TRBV6-5 to TRBJ1-1; 7 bases fit TRBD1. This CDR3 has 15 amino acids. V lost 5 bases and J lost 4; bases outside the gene matches: 10. Germline V lookup: CDR1 MNHEY, CDR2 SVGAGI. The CDR3 DNA follows: TGTGCCAGCAGTGAACGGGACAGAAGGAGCACTGAAGCTTTCTTT. It yields the protein CASSERDRRSTEAFF.

This sequence joins TRBV11-3 and TRBJ2-1; the D gene could be TRBD1 or TRBD2 (5 bases each). CDR3 length: 15 amino acids. CDR1 SGHNT and CDR2 YENEEA come from the germline V gene. V gave up 5 bases and J gave up 7 bases, with 18 bases separating them. The CDR3 DNA reads as TGTGCCAGCAGCATCCGATTGGGACGCGAAAATGAGCAGTTCTTC. This codes for CASSIRLGRENEQFF.

The chain carries TRBV27 and TRBJ2-7, with 7 bases that match TRBD2. Germline-derived CDR1 and CDR2 are MNHEY and SMNVEV (reference sequence). The CDR3 extends over 14 amino acids. With V trimmed by 5 bases and J by 2 bases, 6 bases remained unmatched. CDR3 sequence reads: CASSVSGNAYEQYF. The CDR3 nucleotides read TGTGCCAGCAGTGTAAGCGGGAACGCCTACGAGCAGTACTTC.

For this clonotype: At one end the junction does not follow the germline gene, possibly because of a read error. The chain combines TRBV7-2 with TRBJ2-5; maybe TRBD2 (7 bases). Matching the DNA end better, TRBJ2-7 makes the J call doubtful. Germline-derived CDR1 and CDR2 are SGHTA and FQGNSA. This CDR3 comprises 16 residues. The CDR3 here is CVSSLGGGGKGYEQYF. The CDR3, as DNA: TGTGTCAGCAGCCTAGGGGGAGGGGGAAAAGGCTACGAGCAGTACTTC.

The chain employs TRBV20-1 and TRBJ2-5, with D perhaps TRBD2 (6 bases). Trimming stripped 3 bases from V and 9 bases from J, with 20 bases between. Germline CDR1 reads DFQATT; CDR2 reads SNEGSKA (reference sequence). This CDR3 has 14 amino acids. DNA of the CDR3: TGCAGTGCTAGTAGCGGAGGCAGTCTTGGCGCCCAGTACTTC. This sequence encodes CSASSGGSLGAQYF.

This clonotype occurred a few times. The CDR3 sequence is CASSKYLGGLYEQYF. CDR3 nucleotides: TGTGCCAGCAGCAAATATCTAGGGGGATTATATGAGCAGTACTTC. The V call is TRBV7-2, the J call TRBJ2-7; a possible D gene is TRBD1 (6 bases). Germline lookup yields CDR1 SGHTA and CDR2 FQGNSA. The CDR3 loop spans 15 amino acids. The ends were cut back, 5 bases at V and 7 bases at J, with 21 bases in the middle.